Given below is one T cell receptor (beta chain) in context. Its antigen is unknown. V lost 7 bases to trimming and J lost 2 bases; unmatched junction nucleotides: 5. This CDR3 is 14 amino acids long. Germline V gene data show CDR1 as SQVTM and CDR2 as ANQGSEA. Some clones are missing from TCRdb's copy, which holds only in-frame ones; the method was immunoSEQ multiplex PCR. The table has about 120,000 clones, approximately 90% seen once; the top ten hold around 8.6%. This record belongs to a study of T cell responses to AZD1222 COVID-19 vaccine. Study-level results: Two AZD1222 administrations were followed by greater Spike-specific TCR breadth and depth. There were mostly white British donors and more females than males, and clonal diversity was possibly underestimated. At baseline, seropositivity was found in only a handful of AZD1222 recipients.

This rearrangement joins TRBV29-1 to TRBJ2-2; 9 bases map to TRBD1. The sequencing here drew on peripheral blood, taken on day 0 of AZD1222 vaccination. This clonotype was obtained from an adult in good health. The CDR3 reads CSGTGGLNTGELFF. CDR3 nucleotides: TGCAGCGGAACAGGGGGCCTAAACACCGGGGAGCTGTTTTTT.